The clone carrying this TCR beta chain turned up a few times. Its antigen is currently unknown. MiXCR, run by TCRdb on the 5' RACE reads, gives a single entry per CDR3 protein. Among about 240,000 distinct CDR3 sequences listed, 9.5% to 12% were seen once. This record belongs to a study of CD8 T cells in ankylosing spondylitis. After removal of 3 bases from V and 2 bases from J, the junction contained 7 bases not matched to a gene. This CDR3 has 16 residues. CDR1 is SGDLS, CDR2 YYNGEE, per germline. Findings of the study overall: Disease-linked clones reportedly showed significant enrichment in matched ankylosing spondylitis synovial fluid. Disease-linked clones bore a CD8+ phenotype and were relatively rare in peripheral blood.

Sequencing was performed on blood, either unsorted or a sorted T cell fraction (not recorded which). This TCR came from a male donor with ankylosing spondylitis or in good health (not recorded which). The chain combines TRBV9 with TRBJ2-7; 11 bases match TRBD1. CDR3 in DNA: TGTGCCAGCAGCGAGGGACAGGGGGTAAACGCCTACGAGCAGTACTTC. This sequence encodes CASSEGQGVNAYEQYF.